This TCR beta chain came from a study of T cell responses to AZD1222 COVID-19 vaccine. General study findings and limits: Spike-specific TCR breadth and depth both grew after two AZD1222 doses. Spike as a whole was targeted by vaccine-associated CD4 TCRs, dominant at 160-218 and 743-854.

Generated by immunoSEQ multiplex PCR, the TCRdb table keeps only in-frame clones and is missing some. The repertoire holds fewer than 95,000 clones, over 75% seen once, with around 5.5% in the top ten. Germline assignment: CDR1 MNHEY and CDR2 SVGAGI. V lost 1 base and J lost 0, with 6 bases in between. This CDR3 comprises 14 residues. For this clone: What it recognizes is unknown.

This material consisted of peripheral blood, taken 28 days after the second AZD1222 dose. The chain uses TRBV6-5 and TRBJ1-2; the D is unclear. This TCR was recovered from an adult who received the AZD1222 COVID-19 vaccine. The CDR3 sequence is CASSYFKANYGYTF. Written as DNA, the CDR3 is TGTGCCAGCAGTTACTTTAAAGCTAACTATGGCTACACCTTC.